In its sample, the clone carrying this T cell receptor (beta chain) was seen many times. Its antigen is currently unknown. Trimming removed 5 bases from V and 8 bases from J, with 10 bases in between. Germline CDR1 and CDR2: SEHNR and FQNEAQ (reference sequence). CDR3 length: 12 residues. The sample belongs to a study of T cells after yellow fever vaccination. The study's findings and limits: Among primary-vaccination clones, most reappeared after the booster, at almost 98% for CD4 and under 90% for CD8. Sorted repertoires could include abundant contaminating clonotypes from bulk cells.

One entry per CDR3 protein, called by TCRdb with MiXCR from the 5' RACE reads. The data show about 130,000 distinct CDR3 sequences, with 6.5% to 8% seen just once and 2.5% held by the top ten. The receptor's source is a man aged 18 to 30 who received the YFV17D yellow fever vaccine. The specimen was CD4+ T cells sorted from PBMCs, collected roughly 10 days after the first yellow fever vaccination. The chain employs TRBV7-9 and TRBJ2-1, with a possible D match to TRBD1 (5 bases). The CDR3: CASSPGLDEQFF. The CDR3 nucleotides are TGTGCCAGCAGCCCAGGGTTGGATGAGCAGTTCTTC.